This T cell receptor (beta chain) was captured by sequencing in a study of blood T cell repertoires in COVID-19. The wider study: Spain, Italy and the United States supplied samples that represented acute and convalescent COVID-19.

Original processing notes: Quantification of nucleated cells was approximated via reference gene primer amplification. Profiling relied on immunoSEQ multiplex PCR, and the TCRdb table lists in-frame clones only, not all of them. D and trimming were read from the DNA, whereas the V and J calls and clone size are those reported in that table. This sample yields about 180,000 clones, of which 80% are seen a single time; approximately 15% belongs to the top ten. Clinical history as reported by participants underpinned cohort assignment. A COVID-19 case was met by exposed participants within 2 weeks before study entry. Trimming stripped 8 bases from V and 0 bases from J, with 10 bases between. In germline, CDR1 is MDHEN, CDR2 SYDVKM. The CDR3 loop spans 14 amino acids.

The sequence was obtained from a man between 60 and 75 years old who had been exposed to COVID-19. The gene calls are TRBV28 and TRBJ1-4; possibly TRBD1 for D (5 bases). Material for sequencing was PBMCs or T cells enriched from blood (not recorded which). In nucleotides, the CDR3 is TGTGCCAGCTCTACGACAGCAACTAATGAAAAACTGTTTTTT. Its protein product is CASSTTATNEKLFF. The whole variable domain, remainder taken from reference TRBV28 and TRBJ1-4, is DVKVTQSSRYLVKRTGEKVFLECVQDMDHENMFWYRQDPGLGLRLIYFSYDVKMKEKGDIPEGYSVSREKKERFSLILESASTNQTSMYLCASSTTATNEKLFFGSGTQLSVL.